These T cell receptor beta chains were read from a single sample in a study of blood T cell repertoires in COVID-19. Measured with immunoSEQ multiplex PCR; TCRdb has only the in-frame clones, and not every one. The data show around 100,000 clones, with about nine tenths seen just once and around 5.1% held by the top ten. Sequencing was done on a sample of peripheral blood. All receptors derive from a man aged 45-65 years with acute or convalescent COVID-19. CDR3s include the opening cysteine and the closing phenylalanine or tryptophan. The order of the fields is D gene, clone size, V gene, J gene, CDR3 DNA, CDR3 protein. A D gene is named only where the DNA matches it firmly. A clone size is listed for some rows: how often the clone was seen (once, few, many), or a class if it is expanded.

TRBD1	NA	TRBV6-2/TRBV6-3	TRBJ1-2	TGTGCCAGCAGTTACGGGGACAGTAGAGCTAACTATGGCTACACCTTC	CASSYGDSRANYGYTF
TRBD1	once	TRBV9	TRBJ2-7	TGTGCCAGCAGCGAGGGACAGGTCGGCAAGGAGCAGTACTTC	CASSEGQVGKEQYF
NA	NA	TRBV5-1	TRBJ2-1	TGCGCCAGCAGCTTGGGTTCTAGGAACTCCAATGAGCAGTTCTTC	CASSLGSRNSNEQFF
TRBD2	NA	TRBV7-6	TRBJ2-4	TGTGCCAGCAGCTCAGGGACGGCGGGAGGGCCGGGAGCCAAAAACATTCAGTACTTC	CASSSGTAGGPGAKNIQYF
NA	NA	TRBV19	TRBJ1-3	TGTGCCAGTAGAAGGGGAGGACAATTCTCTGGAAACACCATATATTTT	CASRRGGQFSGNTIYF
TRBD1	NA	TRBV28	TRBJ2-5	TGTGCCAGCAGTTTATCCAGGGCCGGGACAGGGGGCTCAGAGACCCAGTACTTC	CASSLSRAGTGGSETQYF
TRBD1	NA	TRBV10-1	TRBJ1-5	TGCGCCAGCAGTGAGTCGAAACGCACAGGGGCGCGGGATCAGCCCCAGCATTTT	CASSESKRTGARDQPQHF
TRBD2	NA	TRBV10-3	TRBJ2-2	TGTGCCATCACTAGGGGACTAGCGGAGGGCACCGGGGAGCTGTTTTTT	CAITRGLAEGTGELFF
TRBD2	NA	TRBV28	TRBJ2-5	TGTGCCAGCAGCTTTTATGGTAGCGGGAGAGAAGAGACCCAGTACTTC	CASSFYGSGREETQYF
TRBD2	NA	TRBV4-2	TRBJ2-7	TGTGCCAGCAGGCCCGGGACTAGCGGGAGAGGCGAGCAGTACTTC	CASRPGTSGRGEQYF
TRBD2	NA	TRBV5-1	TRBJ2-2	TGCGCCAGCAGCTCTCACTTAGCGGGAGCGAGAACCGGGGAGCTGTTTTTT	CASSSHLAGARTGELFF
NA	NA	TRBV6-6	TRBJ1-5	TGTGCCAGCAGTTTCCTTGACAGCCTTAGCAATCAGCCCCAGCATTTT	CASSFLDSLSNQPQHF
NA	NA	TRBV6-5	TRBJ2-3	TGTGCCAGCAGTTCCCTTAGCGGCGGGACCACAGATACGCAGTATTTT	CASSSLSGGTTDTQYF
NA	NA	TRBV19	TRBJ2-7	TGTGCCAGTAGTTGGTCCGGGGGAAGCTCCTACGAGCAGTACTTC	CASSWSGGSSYEQYF
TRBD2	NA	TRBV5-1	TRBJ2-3	TGCGCCAGCAGCTTGGGTACTAGCGGGCTTTACACAGATACGCAGTATTTT	CASSLGTSGLYTDTQYF
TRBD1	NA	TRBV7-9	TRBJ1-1	TGTGCCAGCAGCTTAGGACAGGGCGCTGAAGCTTTCTTT	CASSLGQGAEAFF
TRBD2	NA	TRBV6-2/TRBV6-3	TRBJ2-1	TGTGCCAGCAGTTTAGGACTAGTAAAGGATGAGCAGTTCTTC	CASSLGLVKDEQFF
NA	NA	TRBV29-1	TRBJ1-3	TGCAGCGTTCAGACAGGACTTGGGAACACCATATATTTT	CSVQTGLGNTIYF
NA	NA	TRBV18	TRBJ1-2	TGTGCCAGCTCAGAGGGAACAGGGATCTATGGCTACACCTTC	CASSEGTGIYGYTF
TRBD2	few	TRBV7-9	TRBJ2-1	TGTGCCAGCGCCTTCCAGCGGGAGGAGAGATACAATGAGCAGTTCTTC	CASAFQREERYNEQFF
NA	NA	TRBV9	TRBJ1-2	TGTGCCAGCAGCGCCGGGGCCTCCGGAGGGTATGGCTACACCTTC	CASSAGASGGYGYTF
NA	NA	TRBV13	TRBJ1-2	TGTGCCAGCAGCTCCGTCAGGGGTATGTCGAATGGCTACACCTTC	CASSSVRGMSNGYTF
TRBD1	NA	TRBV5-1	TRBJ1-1	TGCGCCAGCAGCTACTACTCGGGACAGGGGTCGGGGACTGAAGCTTTCTTT	CASSYYSGQGSGTEAFF
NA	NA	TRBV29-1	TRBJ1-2	TGCAGCGTTGAACAGGGATACCCCTCGGGCTATGGCTACACCTTC	CSVEQGYPSGYGYTF
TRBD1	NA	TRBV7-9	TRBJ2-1	TGTGCCAGCAGCTACGGACAGGGGGAAGGCAATGAGCAGTTCTTC	CASSYGQGEGNEQFF
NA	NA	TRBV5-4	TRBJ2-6	TGTGCCAGCAGCTCAGGGGGGACTGGGGCCAACGTCCTGACTTTC	CASSSGGTGANVLTF
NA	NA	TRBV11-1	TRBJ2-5	TGTGCCAGCAGCCCTCCACCTAGTGCCGAGACCCAGTACTTC	CASSPPPSAETQYF
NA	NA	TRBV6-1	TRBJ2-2	TGTGCCAGCAGTGAAAGAAGGCAGGCAACGGTCGGGGAGCTGTTTTTT	CASSERRQATVGELFF
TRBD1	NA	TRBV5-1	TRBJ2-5	TGCGCCAGCAGCGGAACAGGGGGGCGGGAGACCCAGTACTTC	CASSGTGGRETQYF
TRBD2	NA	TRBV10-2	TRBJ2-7	TGCGCCAGCAGTGCAAGCGGGAGCGGCTCCTACGAGCAGTACTTC	CASSASGSGSYEQYF
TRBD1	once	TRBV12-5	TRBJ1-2	TGTGCTAGTGGTTCACCGGGGACAGGGGACTATGGCTACACCTTC	CASGSPGTGDYGYTF
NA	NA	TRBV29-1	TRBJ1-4	TGCAGCGTACAGGGAGCTAATGAAAAACTGTTTTTT	CSVQGANEKLFF
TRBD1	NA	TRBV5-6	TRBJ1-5	TGTGCCAGCAGCTTTGGGACAGGGCCATATCAGCCCCAGCATTTT	CASSFGTGPYQPQHF
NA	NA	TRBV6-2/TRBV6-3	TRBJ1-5	TGTGCCAGCAGCCCCATGGGGGGGAAGGGCAATCAGCCCCAGCATTTT	CASSPMGGKGNQPQHF
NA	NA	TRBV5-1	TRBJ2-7	TGCGCCAGCAGGCGGGGAGTCTCCTACGAGCAGTACTTC	CASRRGVSYEQYF
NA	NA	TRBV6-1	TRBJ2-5	TGTGCCAGCAGTGAATTCCGTATATTAGAGACCCAGTACTTC	CASSEFRILETQYF
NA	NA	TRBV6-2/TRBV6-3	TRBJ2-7	TGTGCCAGCAGTTACAGAGGAGGGTACTCCTACGAGCAGTACTTC	CASSYRGGYSYEQYF
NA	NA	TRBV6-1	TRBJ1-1	TGTGCCAGCAGTGAAAGGCAGGGGAAGGGCACTGAAGCTTTCTTT	CASSERQGKGTEAFF
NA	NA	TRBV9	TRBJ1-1	TGTGCCAGCAGCGTGGCAGGGGTCTCATTGAACACTGAAGCTTTCTTT	CASSVAGVSLNTEAFF
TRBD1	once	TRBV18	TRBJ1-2	TGTGCCAGCTCCCCGGACAGGGGTTATGGCTACACCTTC	CASSPDRGYGYTF
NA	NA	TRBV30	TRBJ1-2	TGTGCCTGGAGTGTACAGGGCCATGGCTACACCTTC	CAWSVQGHGYTF
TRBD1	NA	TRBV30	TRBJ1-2	TGTGCCTGTCACAGGGGAACTAACTATGGCTACACCTTC	CACHRGTNYGYTF
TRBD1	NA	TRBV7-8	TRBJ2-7	TGTGCCAGCAGCAGACAGGGTTCCTACGAGCAGTACTTC	CASSRQGSYEQYF
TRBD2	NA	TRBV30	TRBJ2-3	TGTGCCTGGAGTAAAGGGACTAGCGGGATGATCACAGATACGCAGTATTTT	CAWSKGTSGMITDTQYF
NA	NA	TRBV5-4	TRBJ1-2	TGTGCCAGCAGCTTGACGGCTAACTATGGCTACACCTTC	CASSLTANYGYTF
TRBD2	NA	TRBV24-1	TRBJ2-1	TGTGCCACCAGTGCCCTAGCGGGAGGAGCTCCCAATGAGCAGTTCTTC	CATSALAGGAPNEQFF
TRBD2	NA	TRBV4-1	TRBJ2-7	TGCGCCAGCAGTCCTGTAGCGGGAGCCCCCTACGAGCAGTACTTC	CASSPVAGAPYEQYF